This T cell receptor beta chain was recovered during a study of blood T cell repertoires in COVID-19. In the study overall: Sites across the United States, Italy and Spain contributed samples from acute and convalescent COVID-19. T cells, B-cell-depleted T cells, or PBMCs supplied cDNA or gDNA.

Authors' data handling: Reference gene primers were amplified, and this amplification served to estimate nucleated cell counts. Sequencing was performed with immunoSEQ multiplex PCR; in TCRdb, only in-frame clones are kept and a portion is missing. V, J and clone size derive from that table, while D and trimming were established from the DNA sequence. The data contain about 190,000 clones, 88% of them singletons. Trimming shortened V by 3 bases and J by 0 bases, and 20 bases separated the two germline ends. CDR1 is SGDLS and CDR2 is YYNGEE in the germline V gene. This CDR3 contains 18 residues. The chain employs TRBV9 and TRBJ2-3; possible D gene TRBD2, 7 bases. Specimen: peripheral blood. This clonotype was sampled from a woman in her twenties or thirties with acute or convalescent COVID-19. The CDR3 region has the DNA TGTGCCAGCAGCGCCACCTCAAGCGGGACACCTAGCACAGATACGCAGTATTTT. The encoded protein is CASSATSSGTPSTDTQYF. Full variable domain (remainder filled in from reference TRBV9 and TRBJ2-3): DSGVTQTPKHLITATGQRVTLRCSPRSGDLSVYWYQQSLDQGLQFLIQYYNGEERAKGNILERFSAQQFPDLHSELNLSSLELGDSALYFCASSATSSGTPSTDTQYFGPGTRLTVL.